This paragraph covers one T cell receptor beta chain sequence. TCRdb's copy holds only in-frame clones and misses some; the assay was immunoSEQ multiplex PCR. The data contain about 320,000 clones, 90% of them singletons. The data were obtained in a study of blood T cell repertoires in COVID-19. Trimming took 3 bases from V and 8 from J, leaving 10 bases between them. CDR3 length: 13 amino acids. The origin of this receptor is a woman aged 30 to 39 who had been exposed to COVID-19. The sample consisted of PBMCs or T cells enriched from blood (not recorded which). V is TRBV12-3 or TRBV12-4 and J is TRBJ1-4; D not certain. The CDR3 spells CASSFALREKLFF. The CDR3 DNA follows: TGTGCCAGCAGTTTTGCGTTGCGGGAAAAACTGTTTTTT.